Here is one T cell receptor beta chain with its context. Its target is not known. Documented time point: cycle 4 day 1 (C4D1), after 5 to 7 weeks of nivolumab. Following autologous stem cell transplantation, relapse occurred in every patient, and exposure to brentuximab vedotin varied. Assay: immunoSEQ multiplex PCR; the TCRdb copy retains only in-frame clones and omits some. The sample carries about 93,000 clones, roughly 73% recorded once. The sample comes from a study of PD-1 blockade in classical Hodgkin lymphoma. The study's findings and limits: Reports indicated that newly diagnosed patients had lower baseline TCR diversity than healthy donors did. With CD4+ cells, TCR diversity rose significantly by C4D1, but not with CD8+ cells.

The CDR3 has 13 residues. Germline lookup yields CDR1 SGHTA and CDR2 FQGTGA. Losses at the gene ends were 6 bases for V and 11 bases for J; bases not matched to a gene: 7. V and J are TRBV7-3 and TRBJ2-5; 12 bases map to TRBD2. The sequence derives from a human donor with classical Hodgkin lymphoma. Sequenced here: peripheral blood mononuclear cells (PBMCs), sampled before the fourth cycle of nivolumab. CDR3 loop: CASSPASGREQYF. The DNA for the CDR3 is TGTGCCAGCAGTCCCGCTAGCGGGAGGGAGCAGTACTTC.